The rows below give T cell receptor beta chains drawn from one sample of a study of T-cell memory formation after mild COVID-19. TCRdb independently ran MiXCR on the 5' RACE reads; one entry per CDR3 protein. The sample has about 180,000 distinct CDR3 sequences, around 18% seen once. What was sequenced was PBMCs or a T cell subset sorted from them (not recorded which). These receptors were obtained from a man aged 18-30 years who had mild COVID-19 (a few samples of this study predate the infection). Cell type and time point are not known. The CDR3 runs from the conserved cysteine through the conserved F or W. Each record gives: D gene, clone size, J gene, V gene, CDR3 DNA, CDR3 protein. The D gene is left open where the match is weak. A clone size is listed for some rows: how often the clone was seen (once, few, many), or a class if it is expanded.

NA,few,TRBJ1-5,TRBV7-2,TGTGCCAGCAGCTTTGGGCAGGGCTCCAATCAGCCCCAGCATTTT,CASSFGQGSNQPQHF
NA,NA,TRBJ2-2,TRBV4-1,TGCGCCAGCAGCCAAGGTCTACGGGCCTCTCGTAACACCGGGGAGCTGTTTTTT,CASSQGLRASRNTGELFF
NA,NA,TRBJ2-2,TRBV12-3/TRBV12-4,TGTGCCAGCAGTTTCTTCCAGGGGACGAACACCGGGGAGCTGTTTTTT,CASSFFQGTNTGELFF
NA,NA,TRBJ1-1,TRBV27,TGTGCCAGCAAGAGGGATAACGCTGAAGCTTTCTTT,CASKRDNAEAFF
NA,NA,TRBJ2-3,TRBV12-3/TRBV12-4,TGTGCCAGCAGTATTGGGGGGGCCCGCACAGATACGCAGTATTTT,CASSIGGARTDTQYF
NA,NA,TRBJ2-7,TRBV7-2,TGTGCCAGCAGCTCCCGCTCTACCTACGAGCAGTACTTC,CASSSRSTYEQYF
NA,NA,TRBJ1-5,TRBV18,TGTGCCAGCTCACCCCCCGGATCGGATCAGCCCCAGCATTTT,CASSPPGSDQPQHF
TRBD2,NA,TRBJ2-2,TRBV4-2,TGTGCCAGCAGCTCCCAGGAACTAGCGATGACCGGGGAGCTGTTTTTT,CASSSQELAMTGELFF
NA,few,TRBJ1-2,TRBV6-1,TGTGCCAGCAGTGACGGGAGCCCTGGGATGCTACGCTACACCTTC,CASSDGSPGMLRYTF
NA,NA,TRBJ2-1,TRBV7-9,TGTGCCAGCAGCTTGGGGTCTGCCCTCGGGAATGAGCAGTTCTTC,CASSLGSALGNEQFF
NA,many,TRBJ2-3,TRBV4-1,TGCGCCAGCAGCCAAGTTGGAGCCGGTGATACGCAGTATTTT,CASSQVGAGDTQYF
NA,NA,TRBJ2-5,TRBV4-3,TGCGCCAGCAGCCAAGGGGGAGCCCAGACCCAGTACTTC,CASSQGGAQTQYF
NA,few,TRBJ2-6,TRBV12-3/TRBV12-4,TGTGCCAGCACCCAAGGGACTGGGGCCAACGTCCTGACTTTC,CASTQGTGANVLTF
NA,NA,TRBJ2-7,TRBV3-1,TGTGCCAGCAGCCAAGGACAGCCATACGAGCAGTACTTC,CASSQGQPYEQYF
NA,few,TRBJ1-2,TRBV7-9,TGTGCCAGCAGCCCGCCGGACCGTAACTATGGCTACACCTTC,CASSPPDRNYGYTF
TRBD2,NA,TRBJ2-1,TRBV7-3,TGTGCCAGCAGCTTACGAGCGGGGGACCTCTACAATGAGCAGTTCTTC,CASSLRAGDLYNEQFF
TRBD2,NA,TRBJ2-2,TRBV5-4,TGTGCCAGCAGCTTGGAGAGCGGGGGGTTCACCGGGGAGCTGTTTTTT,CASSLESGGFTGELFF
NA,NA,TRBJ1-1,TRBV29-1,TGCAGCGGCTACAGGGTTAGGACTGAAGCTTTCTTT,CSGYRVRTEAFF
TRBD2,NA,TRBJ2-1,TRBV15,TGTGCCACCGGGACTAGCGGGGGAACTATCTACAATGAGCAGTTCTTC,CATGTSGGTIYNEQFF
NA,NA,TRBJ1-1,TRBV5-1,TGCGCCAGCAGCTTGGAAGGCGCGAACACTGAAGCTTTCTTT,CASSLEGANTEAFF
NA,NA,TRBJ2-3,TRBV5-5,TGTGCCAGCAGCTTGAGGGGGATGGGGACAGATACGCAGTATTTT,CASSLRGMGTDTQYF
NA,few,TRBJ2-1,TRBV29-1,TGCAGCGTACGCAGGGACGGTGAGCAGTTCTTC,CSVRRDGEQFF
NA,few,TRBJ2-2,TRBV5-6,TGTGCCAGCTCGCCGACGACGCGGGTTAGCACCGGGGAGCTGTTTTTT,CASSPTTRVSTGELFF
TRBD2,many,TRBJ2-3,TRBV7-3,TGTGCCAGCAGCCTGCGACTAGCAAGCACAGATACGCAGTATTTT,CASSLRLASTDTQYF
NA,NA,TRBJ2-1,TRBV29-1,TGCAGCGTTGACTCTCTCGGCGATGAGCAGTTCTTC,CSVDSLGDEQFF
NA,few,TRBJ1-1,TRBV10-3,TGTGCCACCTCGACAGGCCCCAACACTGAAGCTTTCTTT,CATSTGPNTEAFF
NA,NA,TRBJ2-2,TRBV2,TGTGCCAGCAGCACCCAGGGAGTTGATACCGGGGAGCTGTTTTTT,CASSTQGVDTGELFF
NA,few,TRBJ2-2,TRBV4-3,TGCGCCAGCAGCCCCGACGTGTGGGTTGCCGGGGAGCTGTTTTTT,CASSPDVWVAGELFF
NA,NA,TRBJ1-2,TRBV12-3/TRBV12-4,TGTGCCAGCAGTGACGGACAGAGGGGCTACACCTTC,CASSDGQRGYTF
NA,few,TRBJ1-1,TRBV5-1,TGCGCCAGCACCTCGGGACCGCCTAACACTGAAGCTTTCTTT,CASTSGPPNTEAFF
TRBD2,NA,TRBJ2-7,TRBV2,TGTGCCAGCGGGGAGGGCGGCTCCTACGAGCAGTACTTC,CASGEGGSYEQYF
TRBD2,NA,TRBJ2-5,TRBV7-6,TGTGCCAGCAGCGGGGGACTAGCGGGGCCTAAGACCCAGTACTTC,CASSGGLAGPKTQYF
NA,few,TRBJ1-3,TRBV5-6,TGTGCCAGCAGCTTGGTAGGGCAGGGGTCTGGAAACACCATATATTTT,CASSLVGQGSGNTIYF
NA,few,TRBJ2-3,TRBV7-2,TGTGCCAGCAGCTATATGGAGGCAGATACGCAGTATTTT,CASSYMEADTQYF
NA,few,TRBJ2-5,TRBV20-1,TGCAGTGCTAGAGATCCGCCGCAAGAGACCCAGTACTTC,CSARDPPQETQYF
NA,many,TRBJ2-3,TRBV28,TGTGCCAGCAGTTTCCAGGGCACAGATACGCAGTATTTT,CASSFQGTDTQYF
NA,few,TRBJ2-2,TRBV10-3,TGTGCCATCAGTGACCAGACCGGGGAGCTGTTTTTT,CAISDQTGELFF
TRBD1,NA,TRBJ2-3,TRBV6-2/TRBV6-3,TGTGCCAGCACCCGGGGGACAGGGGGCCCAGATACGCAGTATTTT,CASTRGTGGPDTQYF
TRBD1,few,TRBJ1-2,TRBV5-6,TGTGCCAGCAGCATGGGACAGAGGAACTATGGCTACACCTTC,CASSMGQRNYGYTF
NA,few,TRBJ1-5,TRBV7-2,TGTGCCAGCAGCTCGGGCGCGGGTCAGCCCCAGCATTTT,CASSSGAGQPQHF
TRBD2,few,TRBJ2-1,TRBV10-3,TGTGCCATCGTGGTTCTAGCGGAACACAATGAGCAGTTCTTC,CAIVVLAEHNEQFF
NA,many,TRBJ2-5,TRBV5-1,TGCGCCAGCAGCCCACCGGGACGAGAGGAGACCCAGTACTTC,CASSPPGREETQYF